Following are 22 T cell receptor beta chains from one sample sequenced in a study of high-grade serous ovarian cancer treatment subgroups. The tumor samples were collected prior to definitive surgery or chemotherapy. Sequenced by immunoSEQ multiplex PCR; TCRdb stores in-frame clones only, minus some. The sample records roughly 7,600 clones, over 70% being singletons. The sample comprised tumor tissue. Every receptor here comes from a human donor with high-grade serous ovarian cancer.

V gene TRBV18 combines with J gene TRBJ1-5, with D perhaps TRBD1 (5 bases). The CDR3 sequence is 15 residues long. From germline, CDR1 is KGHSH and CDR2 LQKENI. The V and J ends lost 1 base and 11 bases respectively, with 18 bases between them. CDR3 DNA sequence: TGTGCCAGCTCACCACGGCAGGGTCATCAGGCGGCCCAGCATTTT. This sequence encodes CASSPRQGHQAAQHF.

A few counts support this clone. The chain is built from TRBV30 and TRBJ1-4; D unresolved. V was clipped by 3 bases and J by 3 bases, with 14 bases between them. The germline CDR1 and CDR2 sequences are GTSNPN and SVGIG (reference sequence). The CDR3 totals 15 residues. CDR3 in amino acids: CAWSQAGRANEKLFF. The CDR3 DNA reads as TGTGCCTGGAGCCAAGCCGGCCGAGCTAATGAAAAACTGTTTTTT.

J is TRBJ1-3 and V is TRBV29-1, with TRBD1 as a possible D gene (6 bases). Looked up from germline, CDR1 is SQVTM and CDR2 is ANQGSEA. The length of the CDR3 is 15 residues. Trimming removed 0 bases at V and 2 bases at J, with 11 bases between. For the CDR3, the DNA is TGCAGCGTTGAAGATTTGGGGGCAACTGGAAACACCATATATTTT. Encoded protein: CSVEDLGATGNTIYF.

The V and J genes are TRBV4-2 and TRBJ2-4; 7 bases fit TRBD2. J gave up 6 bases and V 0 bases, and 11 bases lay outside the gene matches. CDR1 is LGHNA and CDR2 is YNFKEQ in the germline V gene. The CDR3 covers 17 residues. The CDR3 reads CASSQDAGEGRGNIQYF. The CDR3 DNA sequence: TGTGCCAGCAGCCAAGATGCGGGGGAGGGGCGAGGAAACATTCAGTACTTC.

This clone was seen once. The V gene is TRBV4-3, the J gene TRBJ1-2; 8 nucleotides agree with TRBD1. Germline-derived CDR1 and CDR2 are LGHNA and YSLEER. The J segment lost 4 bases and the V segment lost 0 bases, leaving 10 bases of the junction unmatched. The CDR3 is 17 residues long. CDR3 sequence: CASSQDLTDREIYGYTF. Here the CDR3 DNA reads TGCGCCAGCAGCCAAGATCTGACGGACAGGGAAATCTATGGCTACACCTTC.

This chain links TRBV6-1 with TRBJ2-4; the D is unclear. CDR1 and CDR2 from the germline V gene are MNHNS and SASEGT. This CDR3 has 13 residues. V lost 6 bases to trimming and J lost 1 base, with 7 bases between them. As DNA, the CDR3 is TGTGCCAGCAGCCGCAACGCCAAAAACATTCAGTACTTC. Amino acid sequence: CASSRNAKNIQYF.

The chain combines TRBV4-1 with TRBJ2-5; 9 bases map to TRBD2. The CDR3 contains 17 residues. The germline CDR1 and CDR2 sequences are MGHRA and YSYEKL. J lost 0 bases, V lost 4 bases, and 9 bases had no gene match. In DNA, the CDR3 is TGCGCCAGCAGCCGTAGGGGAGCGGGAGGTGACCAAGAGACCCAGTACTTC. Translating it yields CASSRRGAGGDQETQYF.

The genes are TRBV28 and TRBJ2-7; tentative D call: TRBD2 (5 bases). CDR1 is MDHEN, CDR2 SYDVKM, per germline. The CDR3 is made up of 15 amino acids. The germline V and J ends were trimmed by 8 bases and 1 base, with 18 bases remaining between them. The CDR3 spells CASREAHDGSYEQYF. Here the CDR3 DNA reads TGTGCCAGCCGGGAAGCTCATGACGGTTCCTACGAGCAGTACTTC.

This clone was recorded a few times. J is TRBJ2-1 and V is TRBV4-1; 7 positions match TRBD1. CDR1 and CDR2 (germline): MGHRA, YSYEKL. There are 12 residues in the CDR3. V was clipped by 3 bases and J by 9 bases; unmatched bases: 2. This CDR3 reads CASSQTGSEQFF. The CDR3 region has the DNA TGCGCCAGCAGCCAGACAGGGAGTGAGCAGTTCTTC.

The V gene is TRBV5-1, the J gene TRBJ2-3; 7 nucleotides match TRBD2. With V trimmed by 4 bases and J by 0 bases, 5 bases remained unmatched. CDR3 length: 15 amino acids. Germline-derived CDR1 and CDR2 are SGHRS and YFSETQ. The CDR3 nucleotides are TGCGCCAGCAGCCTCCAGCGGGGCAGCACAGATACGCAGTATTTT. Translated: CASSLQRGSTDTQYF.

This chain joins TRBV19 and TRBJ2-5; 9 nucleotides line up with TRBD1. CDR1 is LNHDA and CDR2 is SQIVND in the germline V gene (reference sequence). The CDR3 spans 14 residues. J lost 5 bases, V lost 6 bases, and 7 bases had no gene match. The CDR3 protein is CASRKQGAGETQYF. The CDR3 DNA is TGTGCCAGTAGGAAACAGGGGGCAGGGGAGACCCAGTACTTC.

This clone was counted a few times. The rearrangement joins TRBV5-1 to TRBJ1-1; TRBD1 is a possible D gene (5 bases). The germline V and J ends were trimmed by 0 bases and 1 base, with 10 bases remaining between them. The CDR3 is made up of 15 amino acids. Germline CDR1 is SGHRS and CDR2 is YFSETQ. The CDR3 reads CASSLDLTGNTEAFF. DNA for the CDR3: TGCGCCAGCAGCTTGGACCTAACAGGGAACACTGAAGCTTTCTTT.

This chain links TRBV6-1 with TRBJ2-1; 11 bases agree with TRBD2. The CDR3 has 15 amino acids. Looked up from germline, CDR1 is MNHNS and CDR2 is SASEGT. Trimming at V came to 6 bases and at J to 2 bases, leaving 3 bases not matched to a gene. The CDR3 is CASRGLAGPYNEQFF. In nucleotides, the CDR3 is TGTGCCAGCAGAGGACTAGCGGGTCCCTACAATGAGCAGTTCTTC.

The gene calls are TRBV5-6 and TRBJ2-2; D perhaps matches TRBD1 (6 bases). The V end was cut by 5 bases, the J end by 2 bases, with 25 bases between. Germline assignment: CDR1 SGHDT and CDR2 YYEEEE. The CDR3 is 19 residues long. The CDR3 spells CASSPGAWIGTLNTGELFF. CDR3 nucleotide sequence: TGTGCCAGCAGTCCCGGGGCATGGATTGGGACACTTAACACCGGGGAGCTGTTTTTT.

The rearrangement joins TRBV6-4 to TRBJ2-7; 9 nucleotides agree with TRBD1. CDR3 length: 13 residues. Trimming cost V 6 bases and J 5 bases; bases outside gene matches: 5. Germline V gene data show CDR1 as MRHNA and CDR2 as SNTAGT. DNA for the CDR3: TGTGCCAGCAGATCCGGGACAGGGAACGAGCAGTACTTC. Encoded protein: CASRSGTGNEQYF.

The table lists this clone with a count of one. DNA of the CDR3: TGTGCCAGCAGCATAAACACCGGGGAGCTGTTTTTT. It translates to CASSINTGELFF. The chain employs TRBV5-4 and TRBJ2-2; D not resolved. This CDR3 spans 12 amino acids. The V and J ends lost 4 bases and 2 bases respectively, with 3 bases between them. The germline V gene has CDR1 SGHNT and CDR2 YYREEE (reference sequence). Full variable domain (missing parts from reference TRBV5-4 and TRBJ2-2): ETGVTQSPTHLIKTRGQQVTLRCSSQSGHNTVSWYQQALGQGPQFIFQYYREEENGRGNFPPRFSGLQFPNYSSELNVNALELDDSALYLCASSINTGELFFGEGSRLTVL.

V and J are TRBV7-9 and TRBJ2-7; TRBD2 aligns across 7 bases. Germline V lookup: CDR1 SEHNR, CDR2 FQNEAQ (reference sequence). CDR3 length: 12 amino acids. Losses at the gene ends were 6 bases for V and 2 bases for J; bases not matched to a gene: 1. The CDR3 nucleotides are TGTGCCAGCAGTCTAGCGGCCTACGAGCAGTACTTC. Its protein is CASSLAAYEQYF. The full variable domain, completed using reference TRBV7-9 and TRBJ2-7, is DTGVSQNPRHKITKRGQNVTFRCDPISEHNRLYWYRQTLGQGPEFLTYFQNEAQLEKSRLLSDRFSAERPKGSFSTLEIQRTEQGDSAMYLCASSLAAYEQYFGPGTRLTVT.

In this sample, this clone turned up once. This chain uses TRBV7-9 with TRBJ2-6; D is undetermined. CDR3 size: 18 residues. Per the germline V gene, CDR1 is SEHNR and CDR2 is FQNEAQ (reference sequence). Between the trimmed V and J ends, which lost 5 bases and 0 bases, there was a span of 17 bases. DNA for the CDR3: TGTGCCAGCAGCCCCGGGCAGGCGTGGAGCTCTGGGGCCAACGTCCTGACTTTC. Encoded protein: CASSPGQAWSSGANVLTF.

V and J are TRBV6-5 and TRBJ1-4; no firm D call. The CDR3 consists of 11 residues. Looked up from germline, CDR1 is MNHEY and CDR2 is SVGAGI. V dropped 6 bases and J dropped 12 bases, with 11 bases sitting between them. In DNA, the CDR3 is TGTGCCAGCAGCTATTCCGGACAACTGTTTTTT. As protein: CASSYSGQLFF.

The genes are TRBV4-1 and TRBJ2-7, with D possibly being TRBD1 or TRBD2 (5 bases each). Germline V lookup: CDR1 MGHRA, CDR2 YSYEKL. Trimming pared 0 bases from V and 6 bases from J, leaving 18 bases between. The CDR3 has 16 amino acids. The CDR3 DNA is TGCGCCAGCAGCCAAGATGGGGGTAGGGTTGAGTTCGAGCAGTACTTC. It codes for CASSQDGGRVEFEQYF.

The rearrangement joins TRBV28 to TRBJ1-2; D is unresolved. Per the germline V gene, CDR1 is MDHEN and CDR2 is SYDVKM. Trimming pared 6 bases from V and 8 bases from J, leaving 10 bases between. There are 11 residues in the CDR3. The CDR3: CASSYLGGYTF. DNA for the CDR3: TGTGCCAGCAGCTATTTAGGAGGCTACACCTTC.

The rearrangement joins TRBV7-8 to TRBJ2-5; D is ambiguous. V was trimmed by 4 bases and J by 5 bases, leaving 11 bases between them. The CDR3 spans 13 residues. Germline V gives CDR1 SGHVS, CDR2 FQNEAQ. The CDR3 loop is CASSYDVGETQYF. CDR3 coding DNA: TGTGCCAGCAGCTACGACGTAGGCGAGACCCAGTACTTC.